This entry is about one T cell receptor (beta chain). What it recognizes is unknown. This sample was taken from a study of cytomegalovirus exposure and HLA in healthy donors. PCR employed 60 Vbeta and 13 Jbeta primers. Method: immunoSEQ multiplex PCR; TCRdb's copy keeps in-frame clones and lacks some. Recorded for this sample: about 160,000 clones. The CDR3 runs to 14 residues. The V end was cut by 0 bases, the J end by 1 base, with 7 bases between. Germline loops: CDR1 SGHKS, CDR2 YYEKEE (reference sequence). Regarding the study as a whole: Among TCR beta chains, those listed as cytomegalovirus-associated numbered about 160. More clonal expansion characterized HLA-associated TCR beta chains than equally common others in a later analysis. For most TCR beta V segments, an earlier analysis put the productive rate at about 90% or about 30% of the time. Through in vitro validation, three CMV-associated chains were shown to be specific for CMV antigens.

The sample comprised PBMCs. The rearrangement uses TRBV5-5 and TRBJ1-1, with a possible D match to TRBD1 (6 bases). The TCR comes from a woman between 55 and 75 years old in good health and CMV-seronegative. The CDR3 loop reads CASSLARGNTEAFF. The CDR3 region has the DNA TGTGCCAGCAGCTTGGCCAGGGGGAACACTGAAGCTTTCTTT. Variable domain in full (rest from reference TRBV5-5 and TRBJ1-1): DAGVTQSPTHLIKTRGQQVTLRCSPISGHKSVSWYQQVLGQGPQFIFQYYEKEERGRGNFPDRFSARQFPNYSSELNVNALLLGDSALYLCASSLARGNTEAFFGQGTRLTVV.